A single sample gave rise to the 14 T cell receptor beta chains below, sequenced in a study of tissue T cells after allogeneic stem cell transplantation. Profiled with immunoSEQ multiplex PCR; TCRdb holds only in-frame clones, not every one. The repertoire has 48,000 or so clones, roughly 73% of them found once; the top ten carry under 0.9%. Sequencing was done on a sample of sorted cells pooled from one or two spleens. All receptors come from a pool of C57BL/6 mice in good health.

This clone was seen more than once but under ten times. Gene labels here are mouse ones. The read ends 1 residue before the CDR3 terminus; that terminus is restored from the germline J gene. The V call is TRBV26, the J call TRBJ2-7; D gene uncertain. The V gene's germline CDR1 is KGHPV and CDR2 FQNQEV (reference sequence). The ends were cut back, 4 bases at V and 1 base at J, with 8 bases in the middle. This CDR3 spans 13 amino acids. Incomplete CDR3 DNA: TGTGCCAGCAGTCGTGGGAGGTCCTATGAACAGTAC. It is translated as CASSRGRSYEQY. The full CDR3 protein is CASSRGRSYEQYF.

Comment on this clone: Genes here carry mouse names. The sequence runs out 1 residue before the end of the CDR3; the remainder is reconstructed from the germline J gene. The rearrangement joins TRBV2 to TRBJ1-2; D is ambiguous. Deletions cut 0 bases from V and 0 bases from J, with 8 bases between. Germline V gene lookup returns CDR1 LGHNA and CDR2 YSYQKL. This CDR3 is 15 amino acids long. CDR3 loop: CASSQEGQTNSDYTF. The part of the CDR3 DNA that was read is TGTGCCAGCAGCCAAGAAGGGCAAACAAACTCCGACTACACC.

On this clone itself: The listed genes are named as in mouse. CDR3 DNA (partial): TGTGCCAGCAGTCTGTATTGGGGTGGAGGCTCCGACTACACC. It encodes CASSLYWGGGSDYT. The whole CDR3 is CASSLYWGGGSDYTF. The chain links TRBV24 to TRBJ1-2; D uncertain. The CDR3 end lies 1 residue beyond the end of the read and is filled in from the germline J gene. The V end lost 0 bases, the J end lost 4 bases, and 12 bases lay between the germline ends. Germline loops: CDR1 KGHTA, CDR2 FRNEEI. The CDR3 spans 15 residues.

This clone was seen only once. Here the gene names and germline are mouse. Sequencing ends 1 residue short of the CDR3 end; the germline J gene provides the rest. V usage is TRBV19 and J usage is TRBJ1-2; D is unresolved. This CDR3 has 13 amino acids. V lost 3 bases and J 0 bases, leaving 6 bases between the germline ends. Germline CDR1 FNHDT, CDR2 SITEND (reference sequence). The sequenced CDR3 bases are TGTGCCAGCAGTAAGACATCAAACTCCGACTACACC. It translates to CASSKTSNSDYT. The complete CDR3 protein is CASSKTSNSDYTF. The variable domain in full, with the rest retrieved from reference TRBV19 and TRBJ1-2, is GGIITQTPKFLIGQEGQKLTLKCQQNFNHDTMYWYRQDSGKGLRLIYYSITENDLQKGDLSEGYDASREKKSSFSLTVTSAQKNEMAVFLCASSKTSNSDYTFGSGTRLLVI.

A note on this clone: The genes and germline here are from mouse. From the germline J gene comes the end of the CDR3, since the read stops 1 residue before it. The chain is built from TRBV19 and TRBJ1-3; perhaps TRBD1 as D (5 bases). V gave up 5 bases and J gave up 0 bases, with 9 bases separating them. This CDR3 has 14 amino acids. Per germline, CDR1 FNHDT and CDR2 SITEND (reference sequence). The DNA read from the CDR3 is TGTGCCAGCAGCCGACAGTATTCTGGAAATACGCTCTAT. Residues: CASSRQYSGNTLY. The whole CDR3 sequence is CASSRQYSGNTLYF.

This clone was picked up one time. Any gene name here is a mouse gene name. The covered CDR3 bases are TGTGCCAGCAGTCTGGAACAGGGGTATAACTATGCTGAGCAGTTC. Its translation is CASSLEQGYNYAEQF. The complete CDR3 protein is CASSLEQGYNYAEQFF. This chain joins TRBV24 and TRBJ2-1; 7 nucleotides match TRBD1. Read coverage stops 1 residue before the CDR3 terminus; the germline J gene supplies the remainder. The CDR3 contains 16 residues. The germline V gene encodes CDR1 KGHTA and CDR2 FRNEEI. J lost 0 bases, V lost 2 bases, and 4 bases had no gene match.

Regarding this clone: Germline and genes: mouse. The CDR3 end is not reached by the read, which stops 1 residue before it; the germline J gene fills it in. The V and J genes are TRBV13-1 and TRBJ2-7, with TRBD1 as a possible D gene (7 bases). V lost 1 base and J lost 3, with 11 bases in between. Germline CDR1 is NSHNY and CDR2 is SYGAGN. This CDR3 is built from 14 residues. This CDR3 reads CASSDRQGGYEQYF. Incomplete CDR3 DNA: TGTGCCAGCAGTGATCGGCAGGGGGGCTATGAACAGTAC.

Remarks on this clone: The gene names here belong to mouse. The read comes to an end 1 residue before the CDR3 does, leaving the germline J gene to fill in the end. The V and J genes are TRBV14 and TRBJ2-1; weak D call: TRBD1 (5 bases). Germline-derived CDR1 and CDR2 are SGHDT and FRDEAV. The germline V and J ends were trimmed by 4 bases and 1 base, with 6 bases remaining between them. The CDR3 is 13 residues long. The sequenced CDR3 bases are TGTGCCAGCAGTCGGACAAACTATGCTGAGCAGTTC. Its translation: CASSRTNYAEQF. The full-length CDR3 reads as CASSRTNYAEQFF.

Concerning this clone: Any gene name here is a mouse gene name. The read terminates 1 residue ahead of where the CDR3 ends, so the germline J gene completes it. This sequence joins TRBV13-3 and TRBJ1-6; the D gene is possibly TRBD1 (5 bases). TRBJ1-6 is given ORF status, its function remaining uncertain. The CDR3 loop spans 16 amino acids. Trimming left V 0 bases short and J 0 bases short, with 7 bases between. Germline values: CDR1 NNHDY, CDR2 SYVADS. This CDR3 reads CASSDAGLSYNSPLYF. CDR3 DNA (partial): TGTGCCAGCAGTGATGCAGGGCTTTCCTATAATTCGCCCCTCTAC.

To note about this clone: Genes and germline come from the mouse. The CDR3 end falls 1 residue outside the read, so it is completed with the germline J gene. Other DNA sequences in the same sample also yield this CDR3. V is TRBV15 and J is TRBJ2-3; D is undetermined. CDR1 is SGHND and CDR2 is FRSKSL in the germline V gene. The V end was cut by 1 base, the J end by 3 bases, with 5 bases between. The CDR3 has 13 residues. Partial CDR3 DNA: TGTGCCAGCAGTTTAGGTGGAGCAGAAACGCTGTAT. This sequence encodes CASSLGGAETLY. The whole CDR3 reads CASSLGGAETLYF.

For this clone: Gene names refer to mouse genes. The sequenced fragment ends 1 residue before the CDR3 boundary, so the rest is inferred from the germline J gene. V gene TRBV3 combines with J gene TRBJ1-4, with TRBD1 identical over 10 bases. J was trimmed by 7 bases and V by 6 bases; bases with no gene match: 8. The CDR3 covers 15 residues. The germline V gene has CDR1 SNHLY and CDR2 FYNGKV (reference sequence). This CDR3 reads CASSRPGQGIERLFF. Incomplete CDR3 DNA: TGTGCCAGCAGTCGACCGGGACAGGGGATCGAAAGATTATTT.

A remark on this clone: The gene names given are mouse names. The DNA ends 1 residue before the CDR3 does, and the rest of the CDR3 is filled in from the germline J gene. The chain couples TRBV3 to TRBJ1-2; unclear D gene. V was pared by 3 bases and J by 0 bases, with 5 bases between. The CDR3 extends over 13 amino acids. Per the germline V gene, CDR1 is SNHLY and CDR2 is FYNGKV (reference sequence). The chain's CDR3 is CASSFTTNSDYTF. CDR3 DNA, as far as it was read: TGTGCCAGCAGCTTCACAACAAACTCCGACTACACC.

In this sample, this clone turned up a few times. The gene symbols are mouse symbols. The CDR3 end falls 1 residue outside the read, so it is completed with the germline J gene. The J gene is TRBJ2-7, the V gene TRBV26; D is unclear. Germline CDR1 is KGHPV and CDR2 is FQNQEV (reference sequence). V was trimmed by 2 bases and J by 5 bases, leaving 1 base between them. This CDR3 spans 10 amino acids. CDR3 in amino acids: CASSLNEQYF. The DNA read from the CDR3 is TGTGCCAGCAGTCTGAATGAACAGTAC.

In the case of this clone: The gene symbols are mouse symbols. The read gets to within 1 residue of the CDR3 end, and the germline J gene fills in the rest. The rearrangement joins TRBV4 to TRBJ2-1; 11 nucleotides agree with TRBD2. Germline-derived CDR1 and CDR2 are LGHDT and YNNKQL (reference sequence). J was trimmed by 3 bases and V by 4 bases; bases with no gene match: 2. The CDR3 length is 15 residues. CDR3 region: CASSLGTGGYAEQFF. CDR3 DNA (partial): TGTGCCAGCAGCTTAGGGACTGGGGGCTATGCTGAGCAGTTC. The whole variable domain, filled in from reference TRBV4 and TRBJ2-1, reads ETAVFQTPNYHVTQVGNEVSFNCKQTLGHDTMYWYKQDSKKLLKIMFSYNNKQLIVNETVPRRFSPQSSDKAHLNLRIKSVEPEDSAVYLCASSLGTGGYAEQFFGPGTRLTVL.